The rows below give T cell receptor beta chains drawn from one sample of a study of blood T cells in healthy people across ages. TCRdb reprocessed the 5' RACE reads with MiXCR, giving one entry per CDR3 protein. The table records 1 million or so distinct CDR3 sequences, around 45% of them present only once. Sequencing was performed on blood. These receptors all stem from a woman aged 60-70 years in good health. CDR3s include the opening cysteine and the closing phenylalanine or tryptophan. The order of the fields is V gene, clone size, J gene, D gene, CDR3 protein, CDR3 DNA. The D gene is left open where the match is weak. The size of a clone is reported for some rows only, either as once, few or many, or as a class for expanded clones.

TRBV3-1	NA	TRBJ2-7	NA	CASSLGPGVHYEQYF	TGTGCCAGCAGCCTAGGGCCCGGGGTCCACTACGAGCAGTACTTC
TRBV20-1	NA	TRBJ2-7	NA	CSATGAGRYEQYF	TGCAGTGCTACCGGAGCGGGTCGGTACGAGCAGTACTTC
TRBV15	NA	TRBJ2-7	NA	CATSREGRELGRSYEQYF	TGTGCCACCAGCAGAGAGGGTAGGGAACTAGGCCGTTCCTACGAGCAGTACTTC
TRBV20-1	few	TRBJ2-3	NA	CSAPPRLSGTDTQYF	TGCAGTGCTCCACCTAGGCTCTCGGGCACAGATACGCAGTATTTT
TRBV25-1	NA	TRBJ1-1	NA	CASSGGSNTEAFF	TGTGCCAGCAGTGGGGGATCGAACACTGAAGCTTTCTTT
TRBV5-1	NA	TRBJ2-7	NA	CASRLTTSITYEQYF	TGCGCCAGCAGACTGACCACTAGCATAACCTACGAGCAGTACTTC
TRBV4-1	NA	TRBJ1-4	NA	CASSQDQTVNEKLFF	TGCGCCAGCAGCCAAGATCAAACGGTTAATGAAAAACTGTTTTTT
TRBV20-1	NA	TRBJ2-5	TRBD2	CSASDHGGAGGLETQYF	TGCAGTGCTAGTGACCACGGGGGAGCGGGAGGTTTGGAGACCCAGTACTTC
TRBV20-1	NA	TRBJ2-1	NA	CSASGTTVYNEQFF	TGCAGTGCTAGCGGCACGACGGTGTACAATGAGCAGTTCTTC
TRBV6-2/TRBV6-3	few	TRBJ1-5	NA	CASSPSTGQPQHF	TGTGCCAGCAGCCCCAGTACCGGCCAGCCCCAGCATTTT
TRBV4-1	few	TRBJ2-7	TRBD2	CASSQPTSGGYEQYF	TGCGCCAGCAGCCAACCGACTAGCGGGGGCTACGAGCAGTACTTC
TRBV20-1	few	TRBJ2-1	TRBD2	CSANKGSGSAGGEQFF	TGCAGTGCTAACAAGGGTAGCGGGAGTGCGGGCGGGGAGCAGTTCTTC
TRBV12-3/TRBV12-4	NA	TRBJ2-1	TRBD2	CASRRTSGMGEQFF	TGTGCCAGCCGGAGGACTAGCGGGATGGGTGAGCAGTTCTTC
TRBV27	NA	TRBJ1-5	TRBD1	CASSLSVGTGSGQPQHF	TGTGCCAGCAGTTTATCCGTCGGGACAGGGTCTGGTCAGCCCCAGCATTTT
TRBV20-1	NA	TRBJ2-1	TRBD2	CSAASRVAGAGNEQFF	TGCAGTGCTGCCTCGAGGGTGGCGGGAGCGGGCAATGAGCAGTTCTTC